Shown below are 14 T cell receptor beta chains from a single sample sequenced in a study of cytomegalovirus exposure and HLA in healthy donors. Vbeta (60) and Jbeta (13) primers were used in the PCR. The repertoire was sequenced with immunoSEQ multiplex PCR; TCRdb's copy has only in-frame clones and lacks some. Altogether around 110,000 clones are present, 79% being singletons, with the ten largest covering around 4.5%. The sequencing input was PBMCs. The origin of the receptors is a man aged 25 to 40 in good health and CMV-seropositive.

This chain links TRBV28 with TRBJ1-2; D perhaps matches TRBD1 (6 bases). Trimming shortened V by 5 bases and J by 2 bases, and 15 bases separated the two germline ends. Germline V gene sequence: CDR1 MDHEN, CDR2 SYDVKM. The CDR3 consists of 15 residues. The CDR3 loop reads CASSHHRELNYGYTF. The DNA for the CDR3 is TGTGCCAGCAGTCACCACAGGGAGCTAAACTATGGCTACACCTTC.

The table lists this clone with a few counts. The V gene is TRBV15, the J gene TRBJ2-7; 7 nucleotides match TRBD2. V gave up 0 bases and J gave up 3 bases; unmatched junction bases: 2. The germline V gene encodes CDR1 LNHNV and CDR2 YYDKDF (reference sequence). This CDR3 has 14 amino acids. The DNA of the CDR3 is TGTGCCACCAGCAGAGAGGGAGGGATCTACGAGCAGTACTTC. Protein: CATSREGGIYEQYF.

CDR3 in amino acids: CAISEPDRGLAGETQYF. CDR3 sequence (DNA): TGTGCCATCAGTGAGCCTGACAGGGGATTAGCTGGAGAGACCCAGTACTTC. V and J are TRBV10-3 and TRBJ2-5; 8 positions agree with TRBD1. This CDR3 spans 17 amino acids. Trimming took 2 bases from V and 4 from J; bases not matched to a gene: 12. Per the germline V gene, CDR1 is ENHRY and CDR2 is SYGVKD.

The V call is TRBV5-4, the J call TRBJ1-1; D is perhaps TRBD1 (6 bases). The germline V gene encodes CDR1 SGHNT and CDR2 YYREEE (reference sequence). The CDR3 contains 16 residues. V lost 3 bases and J lost 0, with 15 bases in between. The CDR3 DNA follows: TGTGCCAGCAGCTCGGATATGGGACAAATGAACACTGAAGCTTTCTTT. It translates to CASSSDMGQMNTEAFF.

CDR3 nucleotides: TGTGCCACCCCCGACAGCACCTACGAGCAGTACTTC. Protein: CATPDSTYEQYF. The chain links TRBV6-5 to TRBJ2-7, with TRBD1 as a possible D gene (5 bases). The ends were cut back, 10 bases at V and 2 bases at J, with 12 bases in the middle. The germline V gene encodes CDR1 MNHEY and CDR2 SVGAGI. The CDR3 has 12 residues.

The J gene is TRBJ1-1, the V gene TRBV7-9; D ambiguous. CDR1 and CDR2 from the germline V gene are SEHNR and FQNEAQ (reference sequence). This CDR3 has 16 amino acids. V was pared by 0 bases and J by 2 bases, with 13 bases between. The CDR3 sequence: CASSLAELQFNTEAFF. In DNA, the CDR3 is TGTGCCAGCAGCTTAGCGGAGCTGCAGTTTAACACTGAAGCTTTCTTT.

The V and J genes are TRBV11-3 and TRBJ2-7; 11 bases line up with TRBD1. Germline lookup yields CDR1 SGHNT and CDR2 YENEEA. The CDR3 length is 12 residues. The ends lost 6 bases at V and 10 bases at J; junction bases unmatched: 5. For the CDR3, the DNA is TGTGCCAGCAGGCGGACAGGGGGCGCACAGTACTTC. Translated, it gives CASRRTGGAQYF.

The chain recombines TRBV5-5 with TRBJ1-2; D not certain. The V end lost 0 bases, the J end lost 6 bases, and 9 bases lay between the germline ends. This CDR3 is 13 amino acids long. The germline CDR1 and CDR2 sequences are SGHKS and YYEKEE (reference sequence). CDR3 in DNA: TGTGCCAGCAGCTTGGTAGATCCCCATGGCTACACCTTC. This codes for CASSLVDPHGYTF.

Turning to this clone: Within the sample, other DNA sequences also encode this same CDR3. This sequence joins TRBV18 and TRBJ1-1; D call uncertain. Looked up from germline, CDR1 is KGHSH and CDR2 is LQKENI. Trimming pared 3 bases from V and 1 base from J, leaving 9 bases between. This CDR3 region has 14 residues. The CDR3 spells CASSPLGGNTEAFF. DNA for the CDR3: TGTGCCAGCTCACCGCTAGGAGGGAACACTGAAGCTTTCTTT.

The sample holds a few counts of this clone. J is TRBJ1-4 and V is TRBV6-1, with D uncertain. Germline assignment: CDR1 MNHNS and CDR2 SASEGT. The CDR3 has 16 residues. V lost 2 bases and J 0 bases, leaving 10 bases between the germline ends. The CDR3 nucleotides read TGTGCCAGCAGTGAAAACCGCTATGCAACTAATGAAAAACTGTTTTTT. This sequence encodes CASSENRYATNEKLFF.

V is TRBV27 and J is TRBJ2-7; TRBD2 matches 8 bases. The CDR3 totals 14 residues. Losses at the gene ends were 5 bases for V and 3 bases for J; bases not matched to a gene: 6. Per the germline V gene, CDR1 is MNHEY and CDR2 is SMNVEV (reference sequence). CDR3 in amino acids: CASSQSGSNYEQYF. CDR3 nucleotides: TGTGCCAGCAGTCAAAGCGGGAGTAACTACGAGCAGTACTTC.

This clone was found a few times. Germline is not matched at one junction end, which may reflect a read error. The CDR3 sequence is CSSSLAGGIYEQYF. The CDR3 DNA reads TGTTCCAGCAGCTTAGCCGGGGGGATCTACGAGCAGTACTTC. This rearrangement joins TRBV7-9 to TRBJ2-7; TRBD2 aligns across 7 bases. CDR1 SEHNR and CDR2 FQNEAQ come from the germline V gene (reference sequence). The CDR3 consists of 14 residues.

The V and J genes are TRBV27 and TRBJ1-3; no reliable D call. Per germline, CDR1 MNHEY and CDR2 SMNVEV (reference sequence). The CDR3 loop spans 14 amino acids. Trimming stripped 2 bases from V and 4 bases from J, with 9 bases between. The CDR3 nucleotides read TGTGCCAGCAGTTTAAGAGCGGGGGGAAACACCATATATTTT. Translation gives CASSLRAGGNTIYF.

The chain is built from TRBV18 and TRBJ1-2, with 8 bases aligning to TRBD1. Unmatched junction bases numbered 7, after V lost 0 bases and J lost 4 bases. The CDR3 is 16 amino acids. Germline CDR1 is KGHSH and CDR2 is LQKENI. CDR3 region: CASSPPGQGLAYGYTF. CDR3 sequence (DNA): TGTGCCAGCTCACCACCAGGACAGGGATTAGCCTATGGCTACACCTTC. Complete variable domain (other parts from reference TRBV18 and TRBJ1-2): NAGVMQNPRHLVRRRGQEARLRCSPMKGHSHVYWYRQLPEEGLKFMVYLQKENIIDESGMPKERFSAEFPKEGPSILRIQQVVRGDSAAYFCASSPPGQGLAYGYTFGSGTRLTVV.